This T cell receptor (beta chain) was found in a study of early T cells in non-severe SARS-CoV-2 infection. This clonotype was observed many times. MiXCR was run by TCRdb on the 5' RACE reads, yielding one entry per CDR3 protein. This table has approximately 35,000 distinct CDR3 sequences, less than 6% appearing once. CDR1 is MNHNY and CDR2 is SVGAGI in the germline V gene (reference sequence). There are 15 residues in the CDR3. V was trimmed by 3 bases and J by 7 bases, leaving 15 bases between them. The V gene is TRBV6-6, the J gene TRBJ2-2; the D gene is possibly TRBD2 (5 bases). The origin of this receptor is an adult who was a healthcare worker with PCR-confirmed SARS-CoV-2 infection or an uninfected control (not recorded which). Sequencing was done on a sample of whole blood. This chain's CDR3 is CASSYLWGEDGELFF. Written as DNA, the CDR3 is TGTGCCAGCAGTTATTTATGGGGAGAGGACGGGGAGCTGTTTTTT.